A single sample gave rise to the 23 T cell receptor beta chains below, sequenced in a study of early T cells in non-severe SARS-CoV-2 infection. A single record per CDR3 protein comes from TCRdb applying MiXCR to the 5' RACE reads. The repertoire holds about 49,000 distinct CDR3 sequences, with under 7% as singletons. Material: whole blood, obtained at baseline. These receptor sequences come from an adult who was a healthcare worker with PCR-confirmed SARS-CoV-2 infection or an uninfected control (not recorded which).

The genes are TRBV7-8 and TRBJ1-2, with 10 bases identical to TRBD1. The CDR3 runs 15 residues. The junction had 11 bases not matched to a gene; V was cut back by 5 bases and J by 8 bases. CDR1 is SGHVS, CDR2 FQNEAQ, per germline. As DNA, the CDR3 is TGTGCCAGCAGCACCCATGACAGGGGGCTTTGGGGCTACACCTTC. It specifies CASSTHDRGLWGYTF.

This clonotype was detected ten times or more. The chain uses TRBV27 and TRBJ1-1, with D tentatively TRBD1 (5 bases). Germline V gene sequence: CDR1 MNHEY, CDR2 SMNVEV (reference sequence). This CDR3 has 14 residues. Trimming took 3 bases from V and 8 from J, leaving 16 bases between them. Here the CDR3 reads CASSLGGLLPEAFF. The CDR3 DNA reads TGTGCCAGCAGTTTGGGGGGTCTACTACCCGAAGCTTTCTTT.

Ten or more counts support this clonotype. The gene calls are TRBV13 and TRBJ2-5; 11 nucleotides match TRBD2. Germline V gene sequence: CDR1 PRHDT, CDR2 FYEKMQ (reference sequence). The junction had 6 bases not matched to a gene; V was cut back by 4 bases and J by 5 bases. The CDR3 runs to 15 residues. The CDR3 loop is CASSSPSGGQETQYF. CDR3 sequence (DNA): TGTGCCAGCAGCTCACCTAGCGGGGGGCAGGAGACCCAGTACTTC.

This clonotype was observed many times. A junction end diverges from the germline sequence, so it may reflect a read error. The chain employs TRBV10-3 and TRBJ1-6; D is possibly TRBD1 (6 bases). This CDR3 region has 16 residues. Germline V CDR1 and CDR2: ENHRY, SYGVKD. The CDR3 here is CAISDVETGTNSPLHF. The CDR3 DNA reads as TGTGCCATCAGTGATGTGGAGACAGGTACGAATTCACCCCTCCATTTT.

Many counts were recorded for this clonotype. CDR3 loop: CASSSRQTGEETQYF. The CDR3 nucleotides read TGTGCCAGCAGTTCCCGGCAAACAGGAGAAGAGACCCAGTACTTC. The chain is built from TRBV12-3 or TRBV12-4 and TRBJ2-5; weak D call: TRBD1 (5 bases). CDR3 size: 15 residues. The V end lost 4 bases, the J end lost 3 bases, and 15 bases lay between the germline ends.

This clonotype was detected many times. The chain uses TRBV20-1 and TRBJ1-5; D remains ambiguous. CDR1 is DFQATT and CDR2 is SNEGSKA in the germline V gene (reference sequence). This CDR3 comprises 14 residues. V lost 3 bases, J lost 3 bases, and 12 bases lay in between. The CDR3 DNA reads as TGCAGTGCTAGCTACCGACTTACCAATCAGCCCCAGCATTTT. Translating gives CSASYRLTNQPQHF.

Only a few counts were recorded for this clonotype. The chain uses TRBV19 and TRBJ1-5, with unresolved D. CDR1 and CDR2 from the germline V gene are LNHDA and SQIVND (reference sequence). CDR3 length equals 17 residues. Deletions cut 5 bases from V and 2 bases from J, with 19 bases between. As DNA, the CDR3 is TGTGCCAGTAGTTCCCTCCTCTCGGACCACCGCAATCAGCCCCAGCATTTT. Protein sequence: CASSSLLSDHRNQPQHF.

The rearrangement joins TRBV11-2 to TRBJ1-4, with TRBD1 identical over 9 bases. The CDR3 has 15 residues. V was pared by 5 bases and J by 5 bases, with 6 bases of the junction left unmatched. CDR1 is SGHAT and CDR2 is FQNNGV in the germline V gene. The DNA of the CDR3 is TGTGCCAGCAGCCTCACCGGGACAGGGAATGAAAAACTGTTTTTT. This codes for CASSLTGTGNEKLFF.

V usage is TRBV28 and J usage is TRBJ2-7; D not certain. The germline gives CDR1 MDHEN, CDR2 SYDVKM. Trimming removed 6 bases at V and 4 bases at J, with 10 bases between. This CDR3 is built from 12 residues. The CDR3 region is CASREMSYEQYF. The CDR3 bases are TGTGCCAGCAGGGAGATGAGTTACGAGCAGTACTTC. The full variable domain, in which reference TRBV28 and TRBJ2-7 provide the parts outside the CDR3, is DVKVTQSSRYLVKRTGEKVFLECVQDMDHENMFWYRQDPGLGLRLIYFSYDVKMKEKGDIPEGYSVSREKKERFSLILESASTNQTSMYLCASREMSYEQYFGPGTRLTVT.

This clonotype was seen repeatedly, ten times or more. The chain uses TRBV7-8 and TRBJ2-7; D may be TRBD1 (5 bases). Trimming took off 5 bases at V and 0 bases at J, with 14 bases between the two ends. Germline V lookup: CDR1 SGHVS, CDR2 FQNEAQ. This CDR3 is 15 amino acids long. DNA of the CDR3: TGTGCCAGCAGCCCAAACCGACAGAGCTCCTACGAGCAGTACTTC. This translates into CASSPNRQSSYEQYF.

This clonotype came up a few times. The chain recombines TRBV12-3 or TRBV12-4 with TRBJ1-3, with D maybe TRBD1 (5 bases). Trimming took 3 bases from V and 2 from J, leaving 11 bases between them. The CDR3 runs to 15 residues. The CDR3 loop reads CASSLQGGTGNTIYF. The CDR3 region has the DNA TGTGCCAGCAGTTTGCAGGGCGGAACTGGAAACACCATATATTTT.

This sequence joins TRBV3-1 and TRBJ2-5; 13 bases match TRBD2. The CDR3 is 16 residues long. From germline, CDR1 is LGHDT and CDR2 YNNKEL (reference sequence). V lost 4 bases to trimming and J lost 2 bases; unmatched junction nucleotides: 4. CDR3 sequence: CASSLGLAGEQETQYF. The CDR3 DNA reads as TGTGCCAGCAGCCTCGGACTAGCGGGGGAACAAGAGACCCAGTACTTC.

This clonotype was picked up many times. The rearrangement uses TRBV30 and TRBJ2-1; D gene ambiguous. Deletions cut 2 bases from V and 4 bases from J, with 3 bases between. The CDR3 is 11 amino acids. Germline-derived CDR1 and CDR2 are GTSNPN and SVGIG (reference sequence). CDR3 bases: TGTGCCTGGAGTCAATACAATGAGCAGTTCTTC. Translating it yields CAWSQYNEQFF.

This clonotype was counted only a few times. The chain carries TRBV4-3 and TRBJ2-7, with D maybe TRBD1 (6 bases). V lost 0 bases and J 3 bases, leaving 15 bases between the germline ends. Germline V gene data show CDR1 as LGHNA and CDR2 as YSLEER. The CDR3 extends over 16 amino acids. CDR3 DNA sequence: TGCGCCAGCAGCCAAGATCAGCAGGGGCCCTTCTACGAGCAGTACTTC. Encoded protein: CASSQDQQGPFYEQYF.

This clonotype was detected ten times or more. V usage is TRBV20-1 and J usage is TRBJ1-1; weak D call: TRBD1 (6 bases). Germline CDR1 and CDR2: DFQATT and SNEGSKA (reference sequence). The CDR3 sequence is 14 residues long. V was shortened by 5 bases and J by 3 bases, with 16 bases between the two germline ends. CDR3 amino acids: CSARAQGRHTEAFF. Written as DNA, the CDR3 is TGCAGTGCTCGCGCACAGGGTCGTCACACTGAAGCTTTCTTT.

This clonotype was counted a few times. The chain uses TRBV11-3 and TRBJ2-1, with 13 bases identical to TRBD2. The germline V gene has CDR1 SGHNT and CDR2 YENEEA. V shed 3 bases and J 0 bases; nucleotides not matched to a gene: 8. The CDR3 sequence is 19 residues long. This CDR3 reads CASSFSGTSGVSSYNEQFF. In DNA, the CDR3 is TGTGCCAGCAGCTTCTCCGGGACTAGCGGGGTTAGCTCCTACAATGAGCAGTTCTTC.

The V call is TRBV7-2, the J call TRBJ2-3, with TRBD1 identical over 7 bases. The ends lost 4 bases at V and 2 bases at J; junction bases unmatched: 9. Per germline, CDR1 SGHTA and CDR2 FQGNSA. The CDR3 is 16 residues long. CDR3 sequence: CASSSQVGTVTDTQYF. Written as DNA, the CDR3 is TGTGCCAGCAGCTCACAAGTTGGGACAGTCACAGATACGCAGTATTTT.

This clonotype occurred many times. The J gene is TRBJ1-1, the V gene TRBV2; possible D gene TRBD1, 5 bases. The germline V and J ends were trimmed by 3 bases and 10 bases, with 12 bases remaining between them. The germline V gene has CDR1 SNHLY and CDR2 FYNNEI. The CDR3 runs to 12 residues. CDR3 sequence reads: CASSDDTGVAFF. DNA of the CDR3: TGTGCCAGCAGTGATGATACAGGCGTAGCTTTCTTT.

This clonotype has ten or more counts. The chain's CDR3 is CASSYTGTGRNQPQHF. The CDR3 DNA reads TGTGCCAGCAGCTACACCGGGACAGGGCGCAATCAGCCCCAGCATTTT. This rearrangement joins TRBV12-3 or TRBV12-4 to TRBJ1-5; 9 nucleotides line up with TRBD1. The CDR3 extends over 16 amino acids. The ends lost 6 bases at V and 2 bases at J; junction bases unmatched: 8.

In regard to this clonotype: The junction departs from germline at one end; a sequencing error may be responsible. The rearrangement uses TRBV5-1 and TRBJ2-1; maybe TRBD2 (6 bases). The CDR3 is 15 amino acids. Germline V gene lookup returns CDR1 SGHRS and CDR2 YFSETQ. CDR3 protein: CASSISSGPNNGQFF. CDR3 DNA sequence: TGCGCCAGTTCGATAAGTAGCGGCCCCAACAATGGGCAGTTCTTC.

The V call is TRBV18, the J call TRBJ2-1, with D possibly TRBD2 on 6 matching bases. The V and J ends lost 3 bases and 7 bases respectively, with 7 bases between them. The germline CDR1 and CDR2 sequences are KGHSH and LQKENI. The CDR3 totals 12 residues. CDR3 DNA sequence: TGTGCCAGCTCACCGACTAGTAATGAGCAGTTCTTC. This codes for CASSPTSNEQFF.

The chain recombines TRBV9 with TRBJ2-3, with D unclear. The V gene's germline CDR1 is SGDLS and CDR2 YYNGEE. V lost 0 bases, J lost 2 bases, and 10 bases lay in between. The CDR3 extends over 15 amino acids. The CDR3 region is CASSVVASHTDTQYF. In DNA, the CDR3 is TGTGCCAGCAGCGTAGTAGCCTCACACACAGATACGCAGTATTTT.

At least ten counts were recorded for this clonotype. The V call is TRBV20-1, the J call TRBJ2-7, with TRBD1 identical over 11 bases. CDR1 is DFQATT and CDR2 is SNEGSKA in the germline V gene (reference sequence). V shed 5 bases and J 5 bases; nucleotides not matched to a gene: 11. CDR3 size: 15 residues. The CDR3 loop reads CSAQNRDRGTNEQYF. The CDR3 DNA is TGCAGTGCTCAAAACCGGGACAGGGGGACCAACGAGCAGTACTTC.